The 16 T cell receptor beta chains listed next were all sequenced from one sample in a study of blood T cell repertoires in COVID-19. Sequencing used immunoSEQ multiplex PCR; TCRdb keeps in-frame clones, though not all of them. The sample has 40,000 to 50,000 clones, about 87% seen once. The sample taken for sequencing was peripheral blood. The receptor source for this set is a woman older than 75 with COVID-19, enrolled during active disease.

The V and J genes are TRBV5-1 and TRBJ2-1; possibly TRBD1 for D (5 bases). Germline CDR1 is SGHRS and CDR2 is YFSETQ. V was pared by 0 bases and J by 10 bases, with 11 bases between. The CDR3 sequence is 13 residues long. This chain's CDR3 is CASSLVTGREQFF. The DNA for the CDR3 is TGCGCCAGCAGCTTGGTAACAGGCCGAGAGCAGTTCTTC.

The V gene is TRBV2, the J gene TRBJ1-3; 8 bases are a match to TRBD1. Trimming removed 6 bases from V and 0 bases from J; junction bases left unmatched: 13. Per the germline V gene, CDR1 is SNHLY and CDR2 is FYNNEI. This CDR3 contains 18 residues. Here the CDR3 DNA reads TGTGCCAGCAGGACGGCAGGACAGGGCTGGGACTCTGGAAACACCATATATTTT. It specifies CASRTAGQGWDSGNTIYF.

V and J are TRBV5-8 and TRBJ1-6; TRBD1 might be the D (6 bases). The ends were cut back, 3 bases at V and 0 bases at J, with 13 bases in the middle. CDR1 and CDR2 (germline): SGHTS, YDEGEE. The CDR3 extends over 17 amino acids. The DNA of the CDR3 is TGTGCCAGCAGCTCGCCCGGACAGAGCTCCTATAATTCACCCCTCCACTTT. Protein: CASSSPGQSSYNSPLHF.

The chain recombines TRBV29-1 with TRBJ2-1; a possible D gene is TRBD1 (5 bases). Per the germline V gene, CDR1 is SQVTM and CDR2 is ANQGSEA. Trimming removed 4 bases at V and 13 bases at J, with 14 bases between. The CDR3 runs 11 residues. DNA for the CDR3: TGCAGCGTTGCCCCGAGACAGCATCAGTTCTTC. Its translation is CSVAPRQHQFF.

The chain joins TRBV19 to TRBJ1-1; maybe TRBD1 (6 bases). The CDR3 length is 16 residues. V lost 5 bases and J lost 0, with 16 bases in between. CDR1 and CDR2 from the germline V gene are LNHDA and SQIVND (reference sequence). The chain's CDR3 is CASSGGLGRMNTEAFF. DNA of the CDR3: TGTGCCAGTAGTGGGGGCCTCGGCAGGATGAACACTGAAGCTTTCTTT.

The V gene is TRBV12-3 or TRBV12-4, the J gene TRBJ2-5; TRBD2 might be the D (6 bases). Trimming left V 3 bases short and J 5 bases short, with 10 bases between. This CDR3 is 13 amino acids long. DNA for the CDR3: TGTGCCAGCAGTTTCGGGGGTGGCGAGACCCAGTACTTC. It yields the protein CASSFGGGETQYF.

CDR3 residues: CASRTSGGHYNEQFF. DNA for the CDR3: TGTGCCAGCCGGACTAGCGGGGGACATTACAATGAGCAGTTCTTC. This chain uses TRBV7-2 with TRBJ2-1; TRBD2 agrees at 13 bases. In germline, CDR1 is SGHTA, CDR2 FQGNSA. The CDR3 sequence is 15 residues long. V trimming: 8 bases; J trimming: 4 bases; junction bases outside the gene matches: 5.

The chain combines TRBV9 with TRBJ1-6; unclear D gene. CDR3 length: 14 amino acids. V gave up 1 base and J gave up 4 bases, with 6 bases separating them. Germline V CDR1 and CDR2: SGDLS, YYNGEE. The CDR3 DNA sequence: TGTGCCAGCAGCGTACAGTCTTATAATTCACCCCTCCACTTT. Protein product: CASSVQSYNSPLHF.

This sequence joins TRBV2 and TRBJ2-3; maybe TRBD2 (6 bases). The CDR3 is made up of 17 amino acids. The V gene lost 5 bases and the J gene lost 2 bases, with 20 bases spanning the gap. CDR1 and CDR2 from the germline V gene are SNHLY and FYNNEI. The CDR3 DNA sequence: TGTGCCAGCAGTCGGACCACTAGCAGCTTTACCACAGATACGCAGTATTTT. Residues: CASSRTTSSFTTDTQYF.

The chain is built from TRBV6-5 and TRBJ1-1; perhaps TRBD1 as D (6 bases). The CDR3 consists of 13 residues. Trimming left V 2 bases short and J 9 bases short, with 13 bases between. Germline CDR1 reads MNHEY; CDR2 reads SVGAGI. The chain's CDR3 is CASSYPGGTQAFF. The DNA of the CDR3 is TGTGCCAGCAGTTACCCGGGGGGGACACAAGCTTTCTTT.

This clone was seen once. The V gene is TRBV19, the J gene TRBJ1-1; 10 positions match TRBD1. CDR3 length equals 18 residues. The V gene's germline CDR1 is LNHDA and CDR2 SQIVND (reference sequence). Trimming at V came to 6 bases and at J to 1 base, leaving 14 bases not matched to a gene. CDR3 sequence reads: CASRRAPGTGDPNTEAFF. CDR3 nucleotides: TGTGCCAGTAGGCGAGCCCCCGGGACAGGGGACCCGAACACTGAAGCTTTCTTT.

The chain recombines TRBV6-4 with TRBJ1-5, with D unresolved. The CDR3 loop spans 14 amino acids. Per germline, CDR1 MRHNA and CDR2 SNTAGT. V dropped 3 bases and J dropped 0 bases, with 6 bases sitting between them. CDR3 region: CASSEQNSNQPQHF. DNA for the CDR3: TGTGCCAGCAGTGAACAAAATAGCAATCAGCCCCAGCATTTT.

The J gene is TRBJ2-3, the V gene TRBV3-1 (or the pseudogene TRBV3-2), with 12 bases aligning to TRBD2. Germline V CDR1 and CDR2: LGHDT, YNNKEL (reference sequence). This CDR3 has 18 amino acids. With V trimmed by 0 bases and J by 4 bases, 8 bases remained unmatched. CDR3 loop: CASSQEGLAGGRSDTQYF. The CDR3, as DNA: TGTGCCAGCAGCCAAGAAGGGCTAGCGGGGGGGCGATCAGATACGCAGTATTTT.

V and J are TRBV10-2 and TRBJ2-5; 7 bases are a match to TRBD1. Per the germline V gene, CDR1 is WSHSY and CDR2 is SAAADI. The CDR3 consists of 13 residues. After removal of 6 bases from V and 4 bases from J, the junction contained 5 bases not matched to a gene. CDR3 loop: CASSPGQRETQYF. The CDR3 region has the DNA TGCGCCAGCAGCCCGGGACAGCGAGAGACCCAGTACTTC.

The genes are TRBV2 and TRBJ1-2; maybe TRBD1 (6 bases). Trimming took off 5 bases at V and 5 bases at J, with 9 bases between the two ends. In germline, CDR1 is SNHLY, CDR2 FYNNEI. The CDR3 covers 12 residues. The CDR3 protein is CASSLQGYGYTF. CDR3 DNA: TGTGCCAGCAGTTTACAGGGATATGGCTACACCTTC.

The V gene is TRBV2, the J gene TRBJ1-1; D is possibly TRBD1 (5 bases). Between the trimmed V and J ends, which lost 5 bases and 1 base, there was a span of 17 bases. The CDR3 is 16 residues long. The germline V gene has CDR1 SNHLY and CDR2 FYNNEI. The CDR3 protein is CASSYLATARNTEAFF. The CDR3 bases are TGTGCCAGCAGTTATCTTGCGACAGCCAGGAACACTGAAGCTTTCTTT.